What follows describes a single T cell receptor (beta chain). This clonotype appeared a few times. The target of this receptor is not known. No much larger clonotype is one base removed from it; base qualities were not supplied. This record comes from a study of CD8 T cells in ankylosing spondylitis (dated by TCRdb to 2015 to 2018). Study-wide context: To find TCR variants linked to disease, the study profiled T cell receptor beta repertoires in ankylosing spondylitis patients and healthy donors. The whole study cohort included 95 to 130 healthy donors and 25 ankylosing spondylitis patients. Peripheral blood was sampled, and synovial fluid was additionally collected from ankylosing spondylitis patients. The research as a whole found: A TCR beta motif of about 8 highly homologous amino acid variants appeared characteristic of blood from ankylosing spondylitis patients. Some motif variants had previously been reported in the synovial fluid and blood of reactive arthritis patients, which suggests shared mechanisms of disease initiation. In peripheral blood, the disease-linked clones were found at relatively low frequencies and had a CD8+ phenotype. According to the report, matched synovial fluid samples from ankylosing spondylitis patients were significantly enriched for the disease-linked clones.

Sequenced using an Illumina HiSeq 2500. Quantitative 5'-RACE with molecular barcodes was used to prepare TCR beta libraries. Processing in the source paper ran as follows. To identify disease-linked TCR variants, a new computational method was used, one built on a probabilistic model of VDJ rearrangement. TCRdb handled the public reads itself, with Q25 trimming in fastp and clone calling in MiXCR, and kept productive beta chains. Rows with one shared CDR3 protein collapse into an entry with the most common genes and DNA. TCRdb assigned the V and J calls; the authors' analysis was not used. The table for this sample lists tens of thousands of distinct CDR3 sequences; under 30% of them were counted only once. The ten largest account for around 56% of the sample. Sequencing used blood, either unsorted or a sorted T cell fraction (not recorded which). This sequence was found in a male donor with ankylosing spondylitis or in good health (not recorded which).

The CDR3 protein is CSAKTGYTEAFF. The nucleotides read TGCAGTGCTAAGACAGGGTACACTGAAGCTTTCTTT. The chain employs TRBV20-1 and TRBJ1-1, and 7 junction bases match TRBD1. From cysteine to phenylalanine, the CDR3 is 12 amino acids long. Just CDR3 DNA is preserved here, 36 bases in frame from base 1. CDR1 and CDR2, per the germline V gene (reference sequence), are DFQATT and SNEGSKA. At the junction V is shortened by 4 bases and J by 3 bases; bases outside the gene matches: 2.